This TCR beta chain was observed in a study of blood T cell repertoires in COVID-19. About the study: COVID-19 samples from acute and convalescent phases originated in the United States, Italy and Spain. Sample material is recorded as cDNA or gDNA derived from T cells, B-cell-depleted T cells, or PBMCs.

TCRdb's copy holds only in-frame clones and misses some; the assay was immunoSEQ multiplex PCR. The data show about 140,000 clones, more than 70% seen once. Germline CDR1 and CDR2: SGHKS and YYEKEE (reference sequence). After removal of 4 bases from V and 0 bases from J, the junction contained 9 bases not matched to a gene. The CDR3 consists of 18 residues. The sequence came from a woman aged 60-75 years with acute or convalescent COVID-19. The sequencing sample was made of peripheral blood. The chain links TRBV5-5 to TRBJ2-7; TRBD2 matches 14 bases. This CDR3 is CASSLPTSGGDSSYEQYF. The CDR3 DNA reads TGTGCCAGCAGCCTTCCGACTAGCGGGGGGGATTCCTCCTACGAGCAGTACTTC.